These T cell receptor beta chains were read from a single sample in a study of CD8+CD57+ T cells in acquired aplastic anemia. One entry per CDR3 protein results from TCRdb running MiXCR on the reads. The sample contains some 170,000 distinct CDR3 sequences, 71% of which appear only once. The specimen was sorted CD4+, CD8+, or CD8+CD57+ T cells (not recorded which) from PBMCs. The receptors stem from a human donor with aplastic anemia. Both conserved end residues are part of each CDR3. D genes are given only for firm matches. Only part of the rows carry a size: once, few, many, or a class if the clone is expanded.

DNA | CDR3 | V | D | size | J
TGTGCCAGCAGCTTAGTCACAGGGGGCTCATTGGAACTGTTTTTT | CASSLVTGGSLELFF | TRBV7-9 | TRBD1 | NA | TRBJ1-4
TGCGCCAGCAGCTTGCAGAATTCGCCCCTCCACTTT | CASSLQNSPLHF | TRBV5-5 | NA | few | TRBJ1-6
TGTGCCACCAGTGATTCCCGGGTCTCCACTGAAGCTTTCTTT | CATSDSRVSTEAFF | TRBV24-1 | NA | NA | TRBJ1-1
TGTGCCATCAGCGACGGGACAGGGGCCTACAAGCAGTACTTC | CAISDGTGAYKQYF | TRBV10-3 | TRBD1 | NA | TRBJ2-7
TGTGCCAGCAGCTTAGCGGCCCAGCTTACCTACGAGCAGTACTTC | CASSLAAQLTYEQYF | TRBV7-2 | NA | few | TRBJ2-7
TGTGCCAGCACCGGGGGAATTAGCGTTAGGTACGAGCAGTACTTC | CASTGGISVRYEQYF | TRBV21-1 | NA | NA | TRBJ2-7
TGCGCCAGCAGCGGGCTAGCGGGAGGGTCCTACGAGCAGTACTTC | CASSGLAGGSYEQYF | TRBV5-1 | TRBD2 | NA | TRBJ2-7
TGCAGTGCTAGAGATACGGGGTTCAGCGGGGGAGGCTACGAGCAGTACTTC | CSARDTGFSGGGYEQYF | TRBV20-1 | TRBD2 | NA | TRBJ2-7
TGTGCCAGCAGCCTAGGGGGCTCTGGAAACACCATATATTTT | CASSLGGSGNTIYF | TRBV7-9 | NA | NA | TRBJ1-3
TGCGCCAGCAGTGGGCAGGGGGGCACTGAAGCTTTCTTT | CASSGQGGTEAFF | TRBV10-2 | TRBD1 | NA | TRBJ1-1
TGTGCCAGCAGCGGGGACGACAGGAATGAGCAGTTCTTC | CASSGDDRNEQFF | TRBV6-4 | NA | few | TRBJ2-1
TGTGCCACCAGCAGAGGGGTAGCGGAGGGCCGGGGAGATACGCAGTATTTT | CATSRGVAEGRGDTQYF | TRBV15 | NA | NA | TRBJ2-3
TGTGCCAGCAGTTTCGGGACTAGCGGGGAGCTGTTTTTT | CASSFGTSGELFF | TRBV12-3/TRBV12-4 | TRBD2 | few | TRBJ2-2
TGCAGTGCCGCGGTACGGGACAAATCCTACGAGCAGTACTTC | CSAAVRDKSYEQYF | TRBV20-1 | NA | few | TRBJ2-7
TGTGCCACCAGCAGACAGGGCATGAACACTGAAGCTTTCTTT | CATSRQGMNTEAFF | TRBV24-1 | TRBD1 | NA | TRBJ1-1